These 3 T cell receptor beta chains share one sample of origin, sequenced in a study of T cell responses to AZD1222 COVID-19 vaccine (dated by TCRdb to the early 2020s). Library prep was done by the immunoSEQ multiplex PCR assay. In its TCRdb copy, this immuneACCESS table keeps in-frame sequences only and misses some clones. Where compared with another copy, unresolved V genes explain less than half of these, and the others have no known cause. The sample table contains 120,000 or so clones; only one count was recorded for 75% to 95% of them. 2.8% of the sample belongs to the ten largest clones. The time point label, as the study defines it: baseline before first vaccination. Sequences were derived from peripheral blood, sampled on day 0 of AZD1222 vaccination. The receptors were sampled from an adult in good health.

The chain couples TRBV30 to TRBJ2-3, with 9 bases aligning to TRBD2. Germline V gene sequence: CDR1 GTSNPN, CDR2 SVGIG (reference sequence). Unmatched junction bases numbered 7, after V lost 0 bases and J lost 6 bases. The CDR3 runs to 15 residues. CDR3 sequence: CAWSVRREGPDTQYF. CDR3 DNA: TGTGCCTGGAGTGTACGGCGGGAGGGCCCCGATACGCAGTATTTT. Variable domain in full (rest from reference TRBV30 and TRBJ2-3): SQTIHQWPATLVQPVGSPLSLECTVEGTSNPNLYWYRQAAGRGLQLLFYSVGIGQISSEVPQNLSASRPQDRQFILSSKKLLLSDSGFYLCAWSVRREGPDTQYFGPGTRLTVL.

In this sample, this clone turned up once. CDR3 DNA: TGTGCCTGGAGTGGGGGACAGGGAGACGTACCAACTAATGAAAAACTGTTTTTT. It translates to CAWSGGQGDVPTNEKLFF. The V gene is TRBV30, the J gene TRBJ1-4; 9 bases fit TRBD1. The CDR3 spans 18 residues. Losses at the gene ends were 1 base for V and 0 bases for J; bases not matched to a gene: 9. The germline gives CDR1 GTSNPN, CDR2 SVGIG (reference sequence).

The chain is built from TRBV4-2 and TRBJ2-3; 9 bases align to TRBD2. The CDR3 contains 16 residues. Per germline, CDR1 LGHNA and CDR2 YNFKEQ. Trimming at V came to 0 bases and at J to 8 bases, leaving 9 bases not matched to a gene. The CDR3 nucleotides are TGTGCCAGCAGCCAAGATCTTGCGGGAGGGCGTACTACGCAGTATTTT. It codes for CASSQDLAGGRTTQYF.